This T cell receptor beta chain was found in a study of blood T cell repertoires in COVID-19. Study-wide background: Samples representing acute and convalescent COVID-19 were sourced from the United States, Italy and Spain. T cells, B-cell-depleted T cells, or PBMCs provided the cDNA or gDNA that served as material.

Enrolment of Seattle patients took place during active infection, and they were followed longitudinally. Trimming cost V 5 bases and J 8 bases; bases outside gene matches: 2. CDR3 size: 11 residues. In the original processing: Reference gene primers were amplified, and this amplification served to estimate nucleated cell counts. Only in-frame clones appear in the TCRdb table, and some are missing; sequencing was by immunoSEQ multiplex PCR. D and trimming come from the DNA, and the V and J calls and clone size come from that table. The sample lists fewer than 150,000 clones; around 89% were seen once.

The TCR comes from a woman aged 55-69 years with COVID-19, enrolled during active disease. The gene calls are TRBV12-3 or TRBV12-4 and TRBJ1-2; 7 bases align to TRBD1. Sequencing used peripheral blood. The CDR3 DNA is TGTGCCAGCAGTACAGGGGAAGGCTACACCTTC. This translates into CASSTGEGYTF.